Listed below are T cell receptor beta chains from one sample, sequenced in a study of cytomegalovirus exposure and HLA in healthy donors. Profiled with immunoSEQ multiplex PCR; TCRdb holds only in-frame clones, not every one. The data contain some 200,000 clones, around four fifths of them seen just once; the ten biggest clones take up less than 3%. Sequenced input: PBMCs. The receptors come from a woman aged 40 to 50 in good health and CMV-seronegative. Both conserved end residues are part of each CDR3. Fields, in order: J gene, clone size, D gene, V gene, CDR3 length, CDR3 protein, CDR3 DNA. A D gene is named only where the DNA matches it firmly. Clone size is not always given. Where it is, it says once, few, many or a class for expanded clones.

TRBJ2-7 | once | TRBD2 | TRBV30 | 14 | CAYQYGRPPYEQYF | TGTGCCTACCAATACGGGAGGCCACCCTACGAGCAGTACTTC
TRBJ1-2 | . | . | TRBV7-9 | 14 | CASSRFGQRRGYTF | TGTGCCAGCAGCCGATTTGGACAGAGACGGGGCTACACCTTC
TRBJ1-5 | . | . | TRBV28 | 15 | CASTLGGTSNQPQHF | TGTGCCAGCACCCTCGGGGGGACGAGCAATCAGCCCCAGCATTTT
TRBJ2-7 | . | . | TRBV2 | 15 | CASSPWFPSSYEQYF | TGTGCCAGCAGTCCCTGGTTCCCCAGCTCCTACGAGCAGTACTTC
TRBJ1-2 | . | . | TRBV13 | 15 | CASSSTEQESYGYTF | TGTGCCAGCAGCTCCACAGAACAGGAGTCCTATGGCTACACCTTC
TRBJ1-3 | once | . | TRBV4-1 | 19 | CASSQDTVTAGPARNTIYF | TGCGCCAGCAGCCAAGATACAGTGACAGCCGGACCTGCACGAAACACCATATATTTT
TRBJ2-7 | . | . | TRBV5-1 | 14 | CASSLGAAPAEQYF | TGCGCCAGCAGCTTGGGGGCCGCCCCTGCCGAGCAGTACTTC
TRBJ2-1 | few | TRBD1 | TRBV6-6 | 15 | CASASGQGFIDEQFF | TGTGCCAGTGCCTCGGGACAGGGGTTTATAGATGAGCAGTTCTTC
TRBJ1-4 | . | . | TRBV12-5 | 14 | CASGLREMNEKLFF | TGTGCTAGTGGTCTCAGGGAAATGAATGAAAAACTGTTTTTT
TRBJ2-1 | . | . | TRBV19 | 13 | CASSMGLYNEQFF | TGTGCCAGTAGTATGGGGCTCTACAATGAGCAGTTCTTC
TRBJ2-3 | . | TRBD2 | TRBV28 | 16 | CASSLRGGPSTDTQYF | TGTGCCAGCAGTTTACGGGGGGGACCGAGCACAGATACGCAGTATTTT
TRBJ1-5 | . | . | TRBV6-6 | 15 | CASSYVRDDNQPQHF | TGTGCCAGCAGTTACGTGAGGGATGACAATCAGCCCCAGCATTTT
TRBJ2-1 | . | . | TRBV19 | 13 | CASSIRRGNEQFF | TGTGCCAGTAGTATACGCAGGGGAAATGAGCAGTTCTTC
TRBJ2-1 | . | TRBD2 | TRBV27 | 18 | CASSLVWTSGRIYNEQFF | TGTGCCAGCAGTTTAGTTTGGACTAGCGGGAGGATCTACAATGAGCAGTTCTTC
TRBJ2-3 | . | TRBD2 | TRBV9 | 17 | CASSAQPLAGAGDTQYF | TGTGCCAGCAGCGCCCAACCCCTAGCGGGAGCCGGAGATACGCAGTATTTT
TRBJ2-5 | . | . | TRBV28 | 13 | CASSFYSKETQYF | TGTGCCAGCAGTTTTTATAGTAAAGAGACCCAGTACTTC
TRBJ2-3 | . | TRBD2 | TRBV25-1 | 16 | CASSELPELATDTQYF | TGTGCCAGCAGTGAACTCCCCGAACTAGCGACAGATACGCAGTATTTT
TRBJ1-1 | . | . | TRBV28 | 12 | CASAPQGSEAFF | TGTGCCAGCGCTCCCCAGGGCTCTGAAGCTTTCTTT
TRBJ2-7 | . | . | TRBV10-3 | 19 | CAISESQIRRGRSSYEQYF | TGTGCCATCAGTGAGTCTCAAATCCGTCGGGGGAGGAGCTCCTACGAGCAGTACTTC
TRBJ2-7 | . | TRBD2 | TRBV9 | 14 | CASSDTSGRGEQYF | TGTGCCAGCAGCGACACTAGCGGGAGAGGCGAGCAGTACTTC
TRBJ2-1 | . | . | TRBV13 | 16 | CASSVMDSFPLNEQFF | TGTGCCAGCAGCGTAATGGACTCCTTCCCCCTCAATGAGCAGTTCTTC
TRBJ1-2 | . | TRBD1 | TRBV6-1 | 15 | CASRGRQGRDYGYTF | TGTGCCAGCAGGGGTCGACAGGGAAGAGACTATGGCTACACCTTC
TRBJ2-7 | few | . | TRBV20-1 | 11 | CSARGGYEQYF | TGCAGTGCCAGGGGCGGATACGAGCAGTACTTC
TRBJ2-2 | . | . | TRBV6-5 | 12 | CASSYLTGELFF | TGTGCCAGCAGTTACCTTACCGGGGAGCTGTTTTTT
TRBJ2-7 | . | . | TRBV5-6 | 12 | CASSLSFREQYF | TGTGCCAGCAGCTTGTCCTTCCGCGAGCAGTACTTC
TRBJ2-1 | . | TRBD2 | TRBV10-1 | 19 | CASSEQLAGGPGRGNEQFF | TGCGCCAGCAGTGAACAGCTAGCGGGAGGACCCGGTAGGGGCAATGAGCAGTTCTTC
TRBJ1-2 | . | . | TRBV28 | 14 | CASQQPDRPGENTF | TGTGCCAGCCAACAACCCGACAGGCCCGGTGAAAACACCTTC
TRBJ1-1 | . | TRBD1 | TRBV4-2 | 17 | CASSQITGGPPATEAFF | TGTGCCAGCAGCCAAATTACAGGGGGCCCTCCGGCTACTGAAGCTTTCTTT
TRBJ2-7 | few | . | TRBV28 | 14 | CASSPSTVSYEQYF | TGTGCCAGCAGTCCTTCGACAGTTAGCTACGAGCAGTACTTC
TRBJ2-3 | . | . | TRBV6-5 | 15 | CASSYWGGDTDTQYF | TGTGCCAGCAGTTACTGGGGCGGGGACACAGATACGCAGTATTTT
TRBJ2-5 | . | . | TRBV19 | 13 | CASSIQVLETQYF | TGTGCCAGTAGTATTCAGGTCCTCGAGACCCAGTACTTC
TRBJ1-2 | . | . | TRBV29-1 | 11 | CSSGENYGYTF | TGCAGCTCCGGGGAGAACTATGGCTACACCTTC
TRBJ2-5 | once | TRBD2 | TRBV14 | 13 | CASSQQTSGVRYF | TGTGCCAGCAGCCAACAGACTAGCGGGGTCCGATACTTC
TRBJ1-1 | . | . | TRBV18 | 12 | CASSNRDTEAFF | TGTGCCAGCTCAAATCGGGACACTGAAGCTTTCTTT
TRBJ1-6 | . | . | TRBV27 | 14 | CASSLSPLIVALHF | TGTGCCAGCAGTTTAAGTCCTCTAATCGTGGCCCTCCACTTT
TRBJ2-1 | once | . | TRBV6-1 | 12 | CAGATGLNEQFF | TGTGCCGGAGCTACAGGGTTGAATGAGCAGTTCTTC
TRBJ1-3 | . | TRBD1 | TRBV19 | 14 | CASSRGTSGNTIYF | TGTGCCAGTAGCAGGGGGACGTCTGGAAACACCATATATTTT
TRBJ1-3 | . | TRBD1 | TRBV28 | 14 | CASSFRGLGNTIYF | TGTGCCAGCAGCTTCAGGGGGCTTGGAAACACCATATATTTT
TRBJ1-2 | . | TRBD1 | TRBV7-2 | 13 | CASSWDREAGYTF | TGTGCCAGCAGCTGGGACAGGGAGGCTGGCTACACCTTC
TRBJ2-5 | . | TRBD2 | TRBV7-2 | 14 | CASSLGTSRKTQYF | TGTGCCAGCAGCTTAGGGACTAGCCGGAAGACCCAGTACTTC
TRBJ1-1 | . | . | TRBV7-2 | 13 | CASSLVELFEAFF | TGTGCCAGCAGCTTAGTTGAGCTCTTTGAAGCTTTCTTT
TRBJ2-1 | . | . | TRBV10-3 | 15 | CAIAPQDSLYNEQFF | TGTGCCATCGCCCCCCAGGACAGTCTTTACAATGAGCAGTTCTTC
TRBJ1-1 | . | TRBD1 | TRBV27 | 17 | CASSLRGRGHGYTEAFF | TGTGCCAGCAGTTTACGGGGCAGGGGGCACGGTTACACTGAAGCTTTCTTT
TRBJ1-4 | once | TRBD1 | TRBV19 | 15 | CASRTGTKRDEKLFF | TGTGCCAGTAGGACAGGGACGAAACGAGATGAAAAACTGTTTTTT
TRBJ2-2 | . | . | TRBV10-3 | 13 | CAITGDSAGELFF | TGTGCCATCACGGGGGACTCGGCCGGGGAGCTGTTTTTT
TRBJ2-1 | once | TRBD2 | TRBV9 | 15 | CASSDTSGSYNEQFF | TGTGCCAGCAGCGACACTAGCGGTTCCTACAATGAGCAGTTCTTC
TRBJ2-7 | . | . | TRBV27 | 15 | CASGLFSAGSYEQYF | TGTGCCAGCGGTCTTTTTTCGGCGGGTTCCTACGAGCAGTACTTC
TRBJ1-5 | . | TRBD1 | TRBV12-5 | 15 | CASAGQGFSNQPQHF | TGTGCTAGTGCCGGACAGGGGTTTAGCAATCAGCCCCAGCATTTT